This T cell receptor (beta chain) was observed in a study of T cells after posttransplantation cyclophosphamide. General study results and limits: Later post-transplant blood repertoires were often dominated by donor CD8+ memory clones. Skin or GI-infiltrating T cells shared few TRB sequences with blood. Recipient CMV seropositivity and CMV reactivation strongly tracked TRB clonality.

Comment on this clone: The antigen is undetermined.

Here immunoSEQ multiplex PCR was the method, and the copy in TCRdb shows in-frame clones only, minus some. This sample has more than 60,000 clones, with 85% to 95% found just once. Germline values: CDR1 MDHEN, CDR2 SYDVKM. V was pared by 3 bases and J by 2 bases, with 14 bases between. The CDR3 contains 15 residues. Sequencing input: PBMCs. This sequence originates from a woman younger than 45 in good health and a related stem cell transplant donor. This chain links TRBV28 with TRBJ2-7, with D uncertain. CDR3 region: CASSFLPSGAYEQYF. CDR3 DNA sequence: TGTGCCAGCAGTTTCCTACCGTCAGGAGCCTACGAGCAGTACTTC. Supplemented by reference TRBV28 and TRBJ2-7, the full variable domain reads DVKVTQSSRYLVKRTGEKVFLECVQDMDHENMFWYRQDPGLGLRLIYFSYDVKMKEKGDIPEGYSVSREKKERFSLILESASTNQTSMYLCASSFLPSGAYEQYFGPGTRLTVT.